A selection of T cell receptor beta chains follows, all from one sample in a study of Graves' ophthalmopathy and Graves' hyperthyroidism. From the multiplex PCR reads, TCRdb called clonotypes with MiXCR, one entry per CDR3 protein. Seen here are 260,000 or so distinct CDR3 sequences, about 47% observed once, and the top ten hold about half. The sample comprised peripheral blood. The origin of the receptors is an adult man with Graves' ophthalmopathy. Each CDR3 is given with its conserved first and last residue.

v_call	j_call	cdr3_aa
TRBV20-1	TRBJ1-1	CSTLEGGRTEAFF
TRBV5-5	TRBJ1-1	CASSLKGWGTEAFF
TRBV20-1	TRBJ2-7	CSASRLAGGGEQYF
TRBV16	TRBJ2-7	CASSQSRAGGKKQYF
TRBV12-3/TRBV12-4	TRBJ2-5	CASSEWGAGPRETQYF
TRBV7-2	TRBJ1-1	CASSQAGTGKDTEAFF
TRBV10-3	TRBJ2-7	CAIKGQTYEQYF
TRBV7-9	TRBJ1-4	CASSLVGEELFF
TRBV9	TRBJ2-2	CASSVGGGLGELFF
TRBV29-1	TRBJ2-7	CSVYGTVSKKQYF
TRBV29-1	TRBJ1-4	CSVPSRGGWATNEKLFF
TRBV19	TRBJ1-2	CASSPQARQGLDYTF
TRBV29-1	TRBJ2-2	CSVERAGTGELFF
TRBV7-3	TRBJ1-1	CASRFWGGVNTEAFF
TRBV12-3/TRBV12-4	TRBJ2-2	CASSPGPYTGELFF
TRBV10-3	TRBJ1-2	CAISDLQGFDGYTF
TRBV29-1	TRBJ2-7	CSVEGSLYEQYF
TRBV10-3	TRBJ2-2	CAVSAGSNTGELFF
TRBV7-9	TRBJ2-2	CASSLGQLAGELFF
TRBV4-2	TRBJ2-7	CASSRGAGTYEQYF
TRBV7-9	TRBJ1-3	CASSLDSWTRNTIYF
TRBV10-3	TRBJ2-3	CAIGGAATDTQYF
TRBV7-3	TRBJ1-5	CASSLTGEQPQHF
TRBV28	TRBJ1-5	CATGEGWQPQHF
TRBV2	TRBJ1-1	CASAGSFRSREAFF
TRBV7-9	TRBJ1-2	CASSVRTVTNYGYTF
TRBV11-2	TRBJ2-2	CASTRNLGGSANTGELFF
TRBV19	TRBJ1-1	CASRSGVNTEAFF
TRBV2	TRBJ2-7	CASNLDRSSYEQYF
TRBV7-2	TRBJ1-5	CASSLSAATNQPRHF
TRBV12-3/TRBV12-4	TRBJ2-7	CASTSSGNSYEQYF
TRBV10-2	TRBJ2-5	CASSDPGLAGGIETQYF
TRBV7-8	TRBJ1-2	CASSWGGGDGYTF
TRBV20-1	TRBJ2-5	CSARDQGTQETQYF
TRBV4-1	TRBJ1-4	CASSQGRVNEKLFF
TRBV10-2	TRBJ2-7	CASSDPNAGEQYF
TRBV2	TRBJ2-7	CASSSGWNEQYF
TRBV12-3/TRBV12-4	TRBJ2-5	CASSTGYRGKGETQYF
TRBV7-2	TRBJ2-6	CASGRGYGANVLTF
TRBV9	TRBJ2-7	CASSYKELAQSEQYF
TRBV6-5	TRBJ1-1	CASSDPGGTEAFF
TRBV7-9	TRBJ1-6	CASSASGTPLHF
TRBV5-1	TRBJ1-1	CASSLSLGGGHTEAFF
TRBV9	TRBJ1-1	CASSLAIGYTEAFF
TRBV5-1	TRBJ1-2	CASSLDRGPLEGYTF
TRBV7-3	TRBJ1-2	CASSQLTGANYGYTF
TRBV7-9	TRBJ2-5	CASSIRQQETQYF
TRBV7-7	TRBJ2-3	CASSRRTNPTDTQYF
TRBV9	TRBJ2-5	CASSLAGGLETQYF
TRBV7-9	TRBJ2-5	CASSAPNRRETQYF
TRBV20-1	TRBJ1-3	CSARVPSGNTIYF
TRBV12-3/TRBV12-4	TRBJ1-3	CASFHRVTNSGNTIYF
TRBV14	TRBJ1-2	CASSHPGTANYGYTF